This entry features one TCR beta chain sequence. These data originate in a study of ipilimumab plus nivolumab after autologous stem cell transplantation. Patients got ipilimumab 1 mg/kg beginning 14 to 28 days post-transplant. Patients received nivolumab 3 mg/kg at weeks 1, 4, 7, 10, then fortnightly to week 26. Assay: immunoSEQ multiplex PCR; the TCRdb copy retains only in-frame clones and omits some. The sample consists of approximately 20,000 clones, 77% of them appearing once. The sample here was PBMCs, taken in a trial of ipilimumab plus nivolumab as post-transplant consolidation. The sequence was obtained from a male donor with diffuse large B-cell lymphoma.

CDR3 sequence reads: CASSGQFGTEAFF. CDR3 bases: TGTGCCAGCAGCGGACAGTTCGGTACTGAAGCTTTCTTT. This chain connects TRBV6-5 to TRBJ1-1; possibly TRBD1 for D (6 bases). The CDR3 runs 13 residues. Trimming took 6 bases from V and 5 from J, leaving 13 bases between them. Germline V gives CDR1 MNHEY, CDR2 SVGAGI.